A single sample gave rise to the 10 T cell receptor beta chains below, sequenced in a study of CD8 T cells in ankylosing spondylitis. Regarding the study as a whole: Blood of patients with ankylosing spondylitis appeared to be characterized by a TCR beta motif of several highly homologous variants.

Antigens of these TCRs are unknown. TCRdb reprocessed the 5' RACE reads with MiXCR, giving one entry per CDR3 protein. Counted here are 650,000 to 800,000 distinct CDR3 sequences, 15% to 20% occurring once; the ten biggest clones make up approximately 18%. The material sequenced was blood, either unsorted or a sorted T cell fraction (not recorded which). Every receptor here comes from a male donor with ankylosing spondylitis.

The chain links TRBV3-1 to TRBJ2-2; D call uncertain. Germline assignment: CDR1 LGHDT and CDR2 YNNKEL (reference sequence). V shed 0 bases and J shed 2 bases, with 4 bases lying between them. The CDR3 contains 14 residues. The CDR3 protein is CASSQELNTGELFF. The CDR3 coding sequence is TGTGCCAGCAGCCAAGAATTAAACACCGGGGAGCTGTTTTTT.

The CDR3 DNA follows: TGCGCCAGCAGCCTCGAACTTGGCGGGACGTCCTACAATGAGCAGTTCTTC. This encodes CASSLELGGTSYNEQFF. V gene TRBV4-1 combines with J gene TRBJ2-1, with D maybe TRBD2 (6 bases). There are 17 residues in the CDR3. Germline-derived CDR1 and CDR2 are MGHRA and YSYEKL. Trimming pared 4 bases from V and 1 base from J, leaving 17 bases between.

CDR3 sequence (DNA): TGTGCCAGCAGCCACTCGACGGGTAGCCGCGAGCAGTACTTC. Translating it yields CASSHSTGSREQYF. J is TRBJ2-7 and V is TRBV3-1, with D unresolved. The CDR3 loop spans 14 amino acids. The V end was cut by 3 bases, the J end by 6 bases, with 15 bases between. Germline V lookup: CDR1 LGHDT, CDR2 YNNKEL (reference sequence).

This clonotype was seen more than once but under ten times. The gene calls are TRBV20-1 and TRBJ1-1, with a tentative D call TRBD1 (5 bases). CDR1 DFQATT and CDR2 SNEGSKA come from the germline V gene (reference sequence). V lost 3 bases to trimming and J lost 1 base, with 12 bases between them. The CDR3 sequence is 14 residues long. CDR3 sequence reads: CSASKSGQNTEAFF. The CDR3, as DNA: TGCAGTGCTAGTAAGTCGGGGCAGAACACTGAAGCTTTCTTT.

The sample holds a few counts of this clonotype. The chain combines TRBV29-1 with TRBJ2-3, with D tentatively TRBD1 or TRBD2 (6 bases each). The germline gives CDR1 SQVTM, CDR2 ANQGSEA. The V end lost 2 bases, the J end lost 5 bases, and 11 bases lay between the germline ends. CDR3 length: 13 amino acids. CDR3 loop: CSVERGARDTQYF. CDR3 coding DNA: TGCAGCGTTGAAAGGGGGGCTCGAGATACGCAGTATTTT.

This clonotype was recorded a few times. This chain connects TRBV20-1 to TRBJ2-5, with TRBD2 matching over 8 bases. After removal of 3 bases from V and 5 bases from J, the junction contained 11 bases not matched to a gene. CDR1 and CDR2 (germline): DFQATT, SNEGSKA (reference sequence). This CDR3 spans 15 amino acids. CDR3 in DNA: TGCAGTGCTAGGCCCCATTCGGGGGGGCCGGAGACCCAGTACTTC. Protein sequence: CSARPHSGGPETQYF.

The V and J genes are TRBV4-1 and TRBJ1-5, with D possibly TRBD1 on 5 matching bases. This CDR3 region has 16 residues. From germline, CDR1 is MGHRA and CDR2 YSYEKL. Trimming took off 4 bases at V and 3 bases at J, with 16 bases between the two ends. The CDR3 loop reads CASSRDNRGYNQPQHF. The DNA of the CDR3 is TGCGCCAGCAGCCGCGACAACCGGGGGTACAATCAGCCCCAGCATTTT.

The V call is TRBV7-9, the J call TRBJ2-1, with TRBD2 matching over 13 bases. V lost 3 bases and J lost 0; bases outside the gene matches: 2. The length of the CDR3 is 17 residues. CDR1 is SEHNR and CDR2 is FQNEAQ in the germline V gene (reference sequence). This CDR3 is CASSLGTSGASYNEQFF. In DNA, the CDR3 is TGTGCCAGCAGCTTGGGGACTAGCGGGGCCTCCTACAATGAGCAGTTCTTC.

The genes are TRBV12-3 or TRBV12-4 and TRBJ2-1, with D possibly matching TRBD1 (6 bases). V lost 5 bases, J lost 1 base, and 18 bases lay in between. This CDR3 spans 17 amino acids. In DNA, the CDR3 is TGTGCCAGCAGTGGAGCCGGGACACTTTATTCCTACAATGAGCAGTTCTTC. Translation: CASSGAGTLYSYNEQFF.

This clonotype has only a few counts. The rearrangement joins TRBV4-1 to TRBJ2-1; D assignment may be TRBD1 or TRBD2 (5 bases each). Trimming removed 0 bases at V and 5 bases at J, with 11 bases between. In germline, CDR1 is MGHRA, CDR2 YSYEKL. CDR3 length equals 15 residues. The CDR3 DNA reads TGCGCCAGCAGCCAAGATTGGGGGACCAACAATGAGCAGTTCTTC. The encoded protein is CASSQDWGTNNEQFF.